Below, 30 T cell receptor beta chains from the same sample are listed, as sequenced in a study of CD8+CD57+ T cells in acquired aplastic anemia. TCR beta VDJ and CDR3 profiling used genomic DNA as template. TCRdb ran MiXCR on the reads and lists one entry per CDR3 protein. Of around 430,000 distinct CDR3 sequences in the sample, under 40% were seen once. Sequencing was done on patients that had shown CD8+CD57+ cell expansion by flow cytometry. Sequenced: sorted CD4+, CD8+, or CD8+CD57+ T cells (not recorded which) from PBMCs. The source is a human donor with aplastic anemia.

The V call is TRBV2, the J call TRBJ2-5; maybe TRBD2 (5 bases). The V gene lost 3 bases and the J gene lost 5 bases, with 19 bases spanning the gap. The CDR3 runs to 16 residues. Germline V CDR1 and CDR2: SNHLY, FYNNEI. The CDR3 DNA is TGTGCCAGCAGTGAGGGAGCTAGATTCTTACCGGAGACCCAGTACTTC. Translation gives CASSEGARFLPETQYF.

This clonotype occurred a few times. The chain carries TRBV25-1 and TRBJ1-2; D may be TRBD1 (6 bases). Germline CDR1 and CDR2: MGHDK and SYGVNS. V was clipped by 6 bases and J by 0 bases, with 20 bases between them. The CDR3 is made up of 17 amino acids. The CDR3 coding sequence is TGTGCCAGCAGGTTAAGGACAGTAAAGCAGGCTAACTATGGCTACACCTTC. Translated, it gives CASRLRTVKQANYGYTF.

This clonotype was seen only a few times. This chain connects TRBV18 to TRBJ2-7; D unclear. Germline CDR1 KGHSH, CDR2 LQKENI. This CDR3 comprises 16 residues. The germline V and J ends were trimmed by 1 base and 0 bases, with 13 bases remaining between them. The CDR3 reads CASSPLASDSSYEQYF. CDR3 nucleotides: TGTGCCAGCTCACCACTCGCGTCCGATAGCTCCTACGAGCAGTACTTC.

This clonotype turned up a few times. V gene TRBV5-1 combines with J gene TRBJ1-5; a possible D gene is TRBD1 (5 bases). The CDR3 contains 18 residues. The ends were cut back, 0 bases at V and 1 base at J, with 17 bases in the middle. The V gene's germline CDR1 is SGHRS and CDR2 YFSETQ. The CDR3 nucleotides read TGCGCCAGCAGCTTGGGAGGCGGCGTGGGGACCAGCAATCAGCCCCAGCATTTT. This codes for CASSLGGGVGTSNQPQHF. The full variable domain, in which reference TRBV5-1 and TRBJ1-5 provide the parts outside the CDR3, is KAGVTQTPRYLIKTRGQQVTLSCSPISGHRSVSWYQQTPGQGLQFLFEYFSETQRNKGNFPGRFSGRQFSNSRSEMNVSTLELGDSALYLCASSLGGGVGTSNQPQHFGDGTRLSIL.

Ten or more counts support this clonotype. The chain has TRBV6-1 and TRBJ1-2; D unresolved. Trimming cost V 6 bases and J 4 bases, with 12 bases left between them. Germline V CDR1 and CDR2: MNHNS, SASEGT. The CDR3 consists of 13 residues. CDR3 DNA: TGTGCCAGCAGGGTACGGGAGGGCTATGGCTACACCTTC. Protein sequence: CASRVREGYGYTF.

CDR3 sequence reads: CASSYLQANEAFF. CDR3 in DNA: TGTGCCAGCAGTTATCTACAGGCTAATGAAGCTTTCTTT. The J gene is TRBJ1-1, the V gene TRBV6-5; weak D call: TRBD1 (5 bases). The CDR3 contains 13 residues. Germline loops: CDR1 MNHEY, CDR2 SVGAGI. Trimming shortened V by 3 bases and J by 7 bases, and 12 bases separated the two germline ends.

The V call is TRBV6-1, the J call TRBJ2-7; 9 bases map to TRBD1. J lost 4 bases, V lost 5 bases, and 12 bases had no gene match. Germline CDR1 reads MNHNS; CDR2 reads SASEGT. The CDR3 consists of 16 residues. The CDR3 nucleotides read TGTGCCAGCAGTATCCGATGGACAGGGGCTTATTACGAGCAGTACTTC. Its protein product is CASSIRWTGAYYEQYF.

A remark on this clonotype: This is likely a read error, given that the CDR3 carries no conserved phenylalanine or tryptophan at its end. Because the CDR3's place on the DNA is in doubt, the DNA is left out and the CDR3 is given as listed by TCRdb. This chain links TRBV10-3 with TRBJ1-3. Germline V lookup: CDR1 ENHRY, CDR2 SYGVKD. Termini included, the CDR3 measures 12 amino acids. CDR3 sequence: CAISESSHLTPH.

This clonotype was detected only a few times. The V call is TRBV2, the J call TRBJ2-7; 13 bases line up with TRBD2. The V gene's germline CDR1 is SNHLY and CDR2 FYNNEI. The V and J ends lost 4 bases and 4 bases, in that order; junction bases with no gene match: 4. CDR3 length: 15 residues. DNA of the CDR3: TGTGCCAGCAGTGTGGGACTAGCGGGATTTTACGAGCAGTACTTC. Translating it yields CASSVGLAGFYEQYF.

There are many counts of this clonotype. V usage is TRBV9 and J usage is TRBJ2-1, with D hard to call. CDR3 length: 14 residues. Per the germline V gene, CDR1 is SGDLS and CDR2 is YYNGEE. V lost 2 bases to trimming and J lost 6 bases, with 12 bases between them. The CDR3 sequence: CASSVEPVPNEQFF. The CDR3 DNA reads as TGTGCCAGCAGCGTGGAACCCGTGCCCAATGAGCAGTTCTTC.

V is TRBV2 and J is TRBJ1-2; the D is unclear. The CDR3 length is 13 residues. Germline V gives CDR1 SNHLY, CDR2 FYNNEI. V was shortened by 7 bases and J by 12 bases, with 21 bases between the two germline ends. CDR3 coding DNA: TGTGCCAGCAAGGCCGGAACTGAACTATGGAACACCTTC. Translation: CASKAGTELWNTF.

The sample holds many counts of this clonotype. J is TRBJ1-5 and V is TRBV20-1; 9 nucleotides agree with TRBD1. The CDR3 sequence is 12 residues long. Germline-derived CDR1 and CDR2 are DFQATT and SNEGSKA (reference sequence). The DNA of the CDR3 is TGCAGCCTGGGACAGGGAGGTCAGCCCCAGCATTTT. The encoded protein is CSLGQGGQPQHF.

This clonotype was seen at least ten times. The chain combines TRBV6-1 with TRBJ1-6; D gene ambiguous. The CDR3 spans 14 residues. The V gene lost 6 bases and the J gene lost 7 bases, with 13 bases spanning the gap. The V gene's germline CDR1 is MNHNS and CDR2 SASEGT. The DNA for the CDR3 is TGTGCCAGCAGAGGTGCGCCAACGAATTCACCCCTCCACTTT. Translated, it gives CASRGAPTNSPLHF.

In this sample, this clonotype turned up many times. The rearrangement links TRBV2 to TRBJ2-2; 7 positions match TRBD2. This CDR3 is 14 amino acids long. The V gene end was trimmed by 6 bases and the J gene end by 6 bases; junction bases not matched to a gene: 7. Germline V CDR1 and CDR2: SNHLY, FYNNEI. CDR3 protein: CASRTASGPGELFF. CDR3 coding DNA: TGTGCCAGCAGGACCGCTAGCGGCCCCGGGGAGCTGTTTTTT. The variable domain in full, completed from reference TRBV2 and TRBJ2-2, reads EPEVTQTPSHQVTQMGQEVILRCVPISNHLYFYWYRQILGQKVEFLVSFYNNEISEKSEIFDDQFSVERPDGSNFTLKIRSTKLEDSAMYFCASRTASGPGELFFGEGSRLTVL.

The genes are TRBV7-9 and TRBJ1-1; D is ambiguous. Looked up from germline, CDR1 is SEHNR and CDR2 is FQNEAQ (reference sequence). There are 15 residues in the CDR3. Trimming stripped 1 base from V and 5 bases from J, with 14 bases between. CDR3 coding DNA: TGTGCCAGCAGCTTAGGGGCGGTTGGGTTGACTGAAGCTTTCTTT. It codes for CASSLGAVGLTEAFF.

Many counts were recorded for this clonotype. The chain couples TRBV10-3 to TRBJ2-2; 9 bases line up with TRBD2. Germline loops: CDR1 ENHRY, CDR2 SYGVKD. J gave up 6 bases and V 0 bases, and 5 bases lay outside the gene matches. The length of the CDR3 is 16 residues. CDR3 sequence: CAISESQREVPGELFF. DNA of the CDR3: TGTGCCATCAGTGAGTCCCAGCGGGAGGTCCCCGGGGAGCTGTTTTTT.

The V gene is TRBV25-1, the J gene TRBJ1-2; D is ambiguous. CDR1 and CDR2 from the germline V gene are MGHDK and SYGVNS. The CDR3 is 13 residues long. The CDR3 coding sequence is TGTGCTAGTGAGGGAAATGGGTCGGGTGGCTACACCTTC. It is translated as CASEGNGSGGYTF.

This sequence joins TRBV20-1 and TRBJ2-3; TRBD2 aligns across 8 bases. The CDR3 covers 15 residues. V was clipped by 2 bases and J by 2 bases; unmatched bases: 6. From germline, CDR1 is DFQATT and CDR2 SNEGSKA (reference sequence). The CDR3, as DNA: TGCAGTGCTAGATCCATAGCGGGGCCCACAGATACGCAGTATTTT. It is translated as CSARSIAGPTDTQYF.

The chain carries TRBV5-1 and TRBJ2-7; D possibly corresponds to TRBD2 (5 bases). The CDR3 loop spans 14 amino acids. V was pared by 2 bases and J by 1 base, with 10 bases between. Germline lookup yields CDR1 SGHRS and CDR2 YFSETQ. The CDR3 DNA reads as TGCGCCAGCAGCTTCCTACGGGGATCCTACGAGCAGTACTTC. This sequence encodes CASSFLRGSYEQYF. Complete variable domain (other parts from reference TRBV5-1 and TRBJ2-7): KAGVTQTPRYLIKTRGQQVTLSCSPISGHRSVSWYQQTPGQGLQFLFEYFSETQRNKGNFPGRFSGRQFSNSRSEMNVSTLELGDSALYLCASSFLRGSYEQYFGPGTRLTVT.

This sequence joins TRBV24-1 and TRBJ1-6; TRBD1 aligns across 12 bases. The V gene end was trimmed by 3 bases and the J gene end by 10 bases; junction bases not matched to a gene: 3. There are 15 residues in the CDR3. CDR1 is KGHDR, CDR2 SFDVKD, per germline. This CDR3 is CATSDGTGGASPLHF. CDR3 nucleotides: TGTGCCACCAGTGATGGGACAGGGGGCGCGTCACCCCTCCACTTT.

The chain joins TRBV4-2 to TRBJ2-7; D tentatively fits TRBD1 or TRBD2 (5 bases each). Germline CDR1 reads LGHNA; CDR2 reads YNFKEQ. CDR3 length: 15 amino acids. Trimming took 1 base from V and 0 from J, leaving 10 bases between them. The CDR3 bases are TGTGCCAGCAGCCAAGTAGGGACGGACTCCTACGAGCAGTACTTC. This encodes CASSQVGTDSYEQYF.

This chain uses TRBV6-2 or TRBV6-3 with TRBJ2-3; D is possibly TRBD2 (5 bases). There are 12 residues in the CDR3. Germline CDR1 MNHEY, CDR2 SVGEGT. Trimming stripped 6 bases from V and 4 bases from J, with 8 bases between. The CDR3 sequence: CASREASDTQYF. CDR3 nucleotide sequence: TGTGCCAGCAGGGAGGCCTCAGATACGCAGTATTTT.

This clonotype was seen repeatedly, ten times or more. V and J are TRBV20-1 and TRBJ2-7; 10 bases map to TRBD1. CDR1 DFQATT and CDR2 SNEGSKA come from the germline V gene (reference sequence). The CDR3 loop spans 15 amino acids. J was trimmed by 2 bases and V by 7 bases; bases with no gene match: 11. The CDR3 sequence: CSVTLPGQGAYEQYF. The CDR3 DNA reads TGCAGTGTCACACTTCCCGGACAGGGGGCCTACGAGCAGTACTTC.

This chain joins TRBV4-2 and TRBJ1-1, with 9 bases identical to TRBD1. The CDR3 totals 14 residues. V trimming: 1 base; J trimming: 4 bases; junction bases outside the gene matches: 1. From germline, CDR1 is LGHNA and CDR2 YNFKEQ. The CDR3 reads CASSQGDRVTEAFF. The CDR3 nucleotides read TGTGCCAGCAGCCAAGGGGACAGGGTCACTGAAGCTTTCTTT.

This clonotype was seen repeatedly, ten times or more. The chain couples TRBV10-3 to TRBJ2-3; 9 positions match TRBD2. Trimming cost V 3 bases and J 2 bases; bases outside gene matches: 6. The CDR3 runs to 16 residues. The V gene's germline CDR1 is ENHRY and CDR2 SYGVKD. CDR3 protein: CAISERLAGNTDTQYF. As DNA, the CDR3 is TGTGCCATCAGTGAACGTCTAGCGGGGAACACAGATACGCAGTATTTT.

Only a few counts were recorded for this clonotype. Here the CDR3 reads CASSNGGDEQFF. The CDR3 nucleotides read TGTGCCAGCAGCAACGGGGGCGATGAGCAGTTCTTC. The J gene is TRBJ2-1, the V gene TRBV9; TRBD1 or TRBD2 may be the D gene (6 bases each). CDR3 length: 12 residues. From germline, CDR1 is SGDLS and CDR2 YYNGEE. V shed 4 bases and J shed 8 bases, with 10 bases lying between them.

This clonotype was seen only a few times. The J gene is TRBJ2-3, the V gene TRBV20-1, with TRBD1 matching 7 bases. CDR3 length equals 15 residues. From germline, CDR1 is DFQATT and CDR2 SNEGSKA (reference sequence). J was trimmed by 2 bases and V by 6 bases; bases with no gene match: 11. Here the CDR3 reads CSAPDRFTLTDTQYF. The CDR3 DNA sequence: TGCAGTGCCCCGGACAGGTTCACCCTCACAGATACGCAGTATTTT.

This clonotype was seen more than once but under ten times. V is TRBV20-1 and J is TRBJ2-5; unclear D gene. The CDR3 consists of 12 residues. V gave up 3 bases and J gave up 2 bases, with 7 bases separating them. Germline CDR1 and CDR2: DFQATT and SNEGSKA (reference sequence). The CDR3 nucleotides read TGCAGTGCTAGCCCCAGGCAAGAGACCCAGTACTTC. The encoded protein is CSASPRQETQYF.

At least ten counts were recorded for this clonotype. The V gene is TRBV6-5, the J gene TRBJ1-5, with D possibly TRBD1 on 5 matching bases. Between the trimmed V and J ends, which lost 4 bases and 10 bases, there was a span of 11 bases. CDR3 length equals 12 residues. Germline V gene data show CDR1 as MNHEY and CDR2 as SVGAGI. The CDR3 region has the DNA TGTGCCAGCAGTTCAGGGTCTTTTCCCCAGCATTTT. The encoded protein is CASSSGSFPQHF.

This clonotype was observed at least ten times. The chain is built from TRBV20-1 and TRBJ2-7; 11 nucleotides agree with TRBD2. The V segment lost 2 bases and the J segment 5 bases; nucleotides outside the gene matches: 5. The CDR3 has 14 amino acids. CDR1 and CDR2 from the germline V gene are DFQATT and SNEGSKA (reference sequence). In DNA form, the CDR3 reads TGCAGTGCTAGATCTCTGACTAGCGGGAACGAGCAGTACTTC. Translation gives CSARSLTSGNEQYF.